This T cell receptor beta chain appears in the sequencing data of a study of shared clonotypes between healthy human individuals. Samples underwent the assay at deep level. Libraries were prepared by immunoSEQ multiplex PCR; TCRdb keeps only in-frame clonotypes and omits some of them. The sample consists of 490,000 or so clones, 79% of them appearing once. The CDR3 consists of 17 residues. Germline lookup yields CDR1 MNHEY and CDR2 SMNVEV (reference sequence). V was trimmed by 0 bases and J by 4 bases, leaving 15 bases between them. The V and J genes are TRBV27 and TRBJ2-2; tentatively, D is TRBD1 (6 bases). The source of this sequence is a woman aged 40 to 50 in good health. Some clones in this sample may be carry-over from other donors' samples. Specimen: PBMCs. In nucleotides, the CDR3 is TGTGCCAGCAGTTTATCAAACGGAGACAGGACCACCGGGGAGCTGTTTTTT. Amino acid sequence: CASSLSNGDRTTGELFF.